These T cell receptor beta chains were read from a single sample in a study of blood T cell repertoires in COVID-19. Sequencing was performed with immunoSEQ multiplex PCR; in TCRdb, only in-frame clones are kept and a portion is missing. This sample has roughly 130,000 clones; about four fifths occur once, and the top ten carry approximately 4.9%. The sample comprised peripheral blood. The receptors derive from an older woman with acute or convalescent COVID-19. The CDR3 runs from the conserved cysteine through the conserved F or W. A D gene is named only where the DNA matches it firmly. Rows may omit the clone size; those that give it use once, few, many or a size class.

v_call	d_call	clone_size	cdr3_length	j_call	cdr3_aa
TRBV29-1	-	-	16	TRBJ1-1	CSVGGPRGGAVTEAFF
TRBV18	-	-	16	TRBJ1-1	CASSPTPQVGNTEAFF
TRBV4-3	TRBD1	once	15	TRBJ2-1	CASSQDMGTDNEQFF
TRBV23-1	TRBD1	-	17	TRBJ1-2	CASSQRGQSPTNYGYTF
TRBV9	TRBD1	once	15	TRBJ1-4	CASSVGPGGGEKLFF
TRBV5-5	-	-	17	TRBJ1-4	CASSLGIRRATNEKLFF
TRBV2	-	-	15	TRBJ2-2	CASIRTLRDTGELFF
TRBV7-2	-	-	17	TRBJ2-2	CASSPFSTATNTGELFF
TRBV7-9	TRBD1	-	15	TRBJ1-1	CASSFPGQGRPEAFF
TRBV2	TRBD1	-	15	TRBJ1-5	CASSETRRGSQPQHF
TRBV27	-	-	13	TRBJ1-2	CASRNDRLYGYTF
TRBV2	TRBD2	few	13	TRBJ2-5	CASSEDGEGTQYF
TRBV18	-	-	14	TRBJ1-2	CASSPGQVGYGYTF
TRBV19	-	once	14	TRBJ1-5	CASSITGSNQPQHF
TRBV27	-	-	12	TRBJ2-1	CASSLGGHEQFF
TRBV14	-	-	17	TRBJ1-1	CASSQDLWANPRTEAFF
TRBV30	TRBD1	-	13	TRBJ2-7	CAWSAGGRFEQYF
TRBV4-2	TRBD2	-	16	TRBJ2-5	CASSSRLAGGQETQYF
TRBV19	TRBD1	-	15	TRBJ1-2	CASTPGPEDRGGYTF
TRBV9	-	-	14	TRBJ1-1	CASSVGQMNTEAFF
TRBV12-5	TRBD1	few	16	TRBJ1-3	CATTSSGTGAGNTIYF
TRBV10-3	-	-	17	TRBJ1-4	CAISDRGSRVLDEKLFF
TRBV5-6	-	-	14	TRBJ2-1	CASSLSRGRNEQFF
TRBV5-1	-	-	15	TRBJ1-3	CASSLAGGSGNTIYF
TRBV25-1	TRBD1	-	15	TRBJ1-1	CASSGSTGVDTEAFF
TRBV25-1	TRBD1	once	14	TRBJ1-2	CASSEGQGGYGYTF
TRBV7-2	-	once	17	TRBJ2-5	CASSLGSLRVYQETQYF
TRBV12-3/TRBV12-4	-	-	13	TRBJ1-6	CASSYRLNSPLHF
TRBV6-2/TRBV6-3	TRBD2	once	16	TRBJ2-3	CASSYPGLASTDTQYF